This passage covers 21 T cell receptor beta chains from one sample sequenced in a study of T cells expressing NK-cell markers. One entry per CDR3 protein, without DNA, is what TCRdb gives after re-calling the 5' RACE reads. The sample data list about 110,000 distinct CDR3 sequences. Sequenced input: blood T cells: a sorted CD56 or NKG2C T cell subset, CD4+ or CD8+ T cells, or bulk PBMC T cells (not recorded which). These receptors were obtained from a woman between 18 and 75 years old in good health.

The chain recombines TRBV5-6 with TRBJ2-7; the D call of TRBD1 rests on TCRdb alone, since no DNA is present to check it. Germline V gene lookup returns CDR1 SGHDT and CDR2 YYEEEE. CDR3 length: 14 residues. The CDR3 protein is CASSLGRAPSEQYF.

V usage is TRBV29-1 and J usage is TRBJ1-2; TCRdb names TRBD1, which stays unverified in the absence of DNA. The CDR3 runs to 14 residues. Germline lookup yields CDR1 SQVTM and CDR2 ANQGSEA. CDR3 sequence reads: CSGRAGGAGSGYTF. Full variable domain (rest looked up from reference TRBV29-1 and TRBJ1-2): SAVISQKPSRDICQRGTSLTIQCQVDSQVTMMFWYRQQPGQSLTLIATANQGSEATYESGFVIDKFPISRPNLTFSTLTVSNMSPEDSSIYLCSGRAGGAGSGYTFGSGTRLTVV.

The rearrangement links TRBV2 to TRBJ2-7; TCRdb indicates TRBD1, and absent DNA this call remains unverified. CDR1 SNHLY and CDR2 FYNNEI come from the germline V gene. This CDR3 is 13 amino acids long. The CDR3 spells CASSRTGVYEQYF.

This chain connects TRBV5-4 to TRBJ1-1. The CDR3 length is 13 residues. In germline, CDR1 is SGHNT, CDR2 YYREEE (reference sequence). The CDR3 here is CASSQEMNTEAFF.

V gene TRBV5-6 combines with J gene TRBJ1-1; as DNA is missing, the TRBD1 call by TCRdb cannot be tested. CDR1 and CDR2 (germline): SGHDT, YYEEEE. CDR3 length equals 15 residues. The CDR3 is CASSSVRGQIAEAFF.

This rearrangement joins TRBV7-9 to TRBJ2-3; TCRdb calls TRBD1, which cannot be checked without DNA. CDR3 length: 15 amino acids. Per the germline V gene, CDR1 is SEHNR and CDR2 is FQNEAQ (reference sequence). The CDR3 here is CASSSLGGTTDTQYF.

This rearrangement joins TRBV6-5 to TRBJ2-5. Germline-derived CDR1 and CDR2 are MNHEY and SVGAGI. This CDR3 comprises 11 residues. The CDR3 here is CASSLQETQYF.

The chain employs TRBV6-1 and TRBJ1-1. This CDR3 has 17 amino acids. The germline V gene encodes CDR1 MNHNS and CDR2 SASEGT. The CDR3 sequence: CASREQGPGPMNTEAFF.

The CDR3 region is CASSLQGVYQPQHF. The chain uses TRBV27 and TRBJ1-5; lacking DNA, the TRBD1 call made by TCRdb goes unchecked. From germline, CDR1 is MNHEY and CDR2 SMNVEV (reference sequence). The CDR3 runs 14 residues.

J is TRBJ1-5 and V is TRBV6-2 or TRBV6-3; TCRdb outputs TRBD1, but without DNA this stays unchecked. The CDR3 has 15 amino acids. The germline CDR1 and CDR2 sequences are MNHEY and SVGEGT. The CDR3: CASSYSGTGNQPQHF.

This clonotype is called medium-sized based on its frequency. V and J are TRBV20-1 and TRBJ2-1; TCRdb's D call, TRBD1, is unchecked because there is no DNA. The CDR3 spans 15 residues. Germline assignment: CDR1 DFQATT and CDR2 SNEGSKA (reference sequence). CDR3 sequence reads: CSAPSGGLSYNEQFF.

CDR3: CASSFAGEAIQYF. J is TRBJ2-4 and V is TRBV28; there is no DNA to check the TCRdb D call of TRBD1. The CDR3 has 13 residues. Germline CDR1 and CDR2: MDHEN and SYDVKM.

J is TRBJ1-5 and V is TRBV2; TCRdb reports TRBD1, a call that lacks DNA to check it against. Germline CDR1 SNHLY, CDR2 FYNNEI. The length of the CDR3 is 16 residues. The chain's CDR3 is CASSEDSPGGSQPQHF.

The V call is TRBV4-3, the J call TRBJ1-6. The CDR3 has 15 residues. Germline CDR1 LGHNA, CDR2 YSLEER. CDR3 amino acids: CASSQGGGVNSPLHF.

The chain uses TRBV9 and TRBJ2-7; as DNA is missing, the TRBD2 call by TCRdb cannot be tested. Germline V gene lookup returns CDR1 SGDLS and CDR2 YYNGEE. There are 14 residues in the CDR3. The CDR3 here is CASSAGSGGYEQYF. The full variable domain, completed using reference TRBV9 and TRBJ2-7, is DSGVTQTPKHLITATGQRVTLRCSPRSGDLSVYWYQQSLDQGLQFLIQYYNGEERAKGNILERFSAQQFPDLHSELNLSSLELGDSALYFCASSAGSGGYEQYFGPGTRLTVT.

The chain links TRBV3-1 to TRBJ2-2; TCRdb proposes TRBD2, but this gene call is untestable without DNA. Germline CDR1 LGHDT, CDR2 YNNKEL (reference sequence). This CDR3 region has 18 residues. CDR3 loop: CASSQDWTSGSNTGELFF.

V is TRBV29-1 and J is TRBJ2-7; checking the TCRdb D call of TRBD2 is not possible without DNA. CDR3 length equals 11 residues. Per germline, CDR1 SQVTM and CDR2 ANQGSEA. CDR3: CSVAEGYEQYF.

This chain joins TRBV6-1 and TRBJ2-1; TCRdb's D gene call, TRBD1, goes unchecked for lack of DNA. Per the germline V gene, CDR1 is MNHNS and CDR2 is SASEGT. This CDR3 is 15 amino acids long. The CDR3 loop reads CASRQVASSYNEQFF.

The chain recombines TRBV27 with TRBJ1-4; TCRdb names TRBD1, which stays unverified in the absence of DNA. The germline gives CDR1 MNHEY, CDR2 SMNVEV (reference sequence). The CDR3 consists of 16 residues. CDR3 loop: CASRVGGAATNEKLFF.

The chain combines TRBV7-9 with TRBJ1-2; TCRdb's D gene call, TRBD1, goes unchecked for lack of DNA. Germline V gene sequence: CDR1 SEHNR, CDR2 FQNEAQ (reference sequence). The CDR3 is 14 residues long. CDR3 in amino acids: CASSLGTGTYGYTF.

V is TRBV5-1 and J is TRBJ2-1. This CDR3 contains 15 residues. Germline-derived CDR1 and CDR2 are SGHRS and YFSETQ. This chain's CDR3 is CASSLLPDGYNEQFF.